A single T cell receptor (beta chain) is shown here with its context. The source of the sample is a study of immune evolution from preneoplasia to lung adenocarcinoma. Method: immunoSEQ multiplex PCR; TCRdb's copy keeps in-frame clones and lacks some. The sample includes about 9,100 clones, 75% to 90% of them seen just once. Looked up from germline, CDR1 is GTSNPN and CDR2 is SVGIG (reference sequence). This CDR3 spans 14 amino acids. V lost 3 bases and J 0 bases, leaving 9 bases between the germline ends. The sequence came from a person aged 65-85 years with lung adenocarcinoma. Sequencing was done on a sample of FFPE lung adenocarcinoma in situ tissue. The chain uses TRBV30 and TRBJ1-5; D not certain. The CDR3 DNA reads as TGTGCCTGGAGAGCTGAGAGTAGCAATCAGCCCCAGCATTTT. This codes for CAWRAESSNQPQHF.